The 32 T cell receptor beta chains in this list originate from one sample, sequenced in a study of blood T cells in healthy people across ages. Combining a sample-barcoded 5' primer with a J-beta primer mix, a second PCR ran for roughly 7 to 11 cycles. TCRdb re-derived calls from the 5' RACE reads in MiXCR, one entry per CDR3 protein. Among about 1.1 million distinct CDR3 sequences listed, roughly two fifths were seen once. The specimen sequenced was blood. All receptors come from a man younger than 35 in good health.

The rearrangement joins TRBV29-1 to TRBJ2-1; 7 bases fit TRBD2. There are 13 residues in the CDR3. CDR1 is SQVTM and CDR2 is ANQGSEA in the germline V gene. Trimming took 6 bases from V and 3 from J; bases not matched to a gene: 5. The CDR3 bases are TGCAGCGTGGGATCGGGGGGCTACAATGAGCAGTTCTTC. Residues: CSVGSGGYNEQFF.

Only a few counts were recorded for this clonotype. This chain connects TRBV7-9 to TRBJ1-5; 7 positions match TRBD1. The germline V gene encodes CDR1 SEHNR and CDR2 FQNEAQ (reference sequence). V lost 4 bases, J lost 1 base, and 16 bases stayed unmatched. The length of the CDR3 is 19 residues. CDR3 nucleotide sequence: TGTGCCAGCAGCTCCGTCACAGGGGTGGGGTTTTGGAGCAATCAGCCCCAGCATTTT. This codes for CASSSVTGVGFWSNQPQHF.

This clonotype has ten or more counts. The V call is TRBV7-2, the J call TRBJ1-6; D call uncertain. Germline CDR1 SGHTA, CDR2 FQGNSA. Trimming took off 3 bases at V and 4 bases at J, with 7 bases between the two ends. The CDR3 extends over 14 amino acids. CDR3 nucleotides: TGTGCCAGCAGCTTCCGAGATTATAATTCACCCCTCCACTTT. The encoded protein is CASSFRDYNSPLHF.

The chain employs TRBV5-1 and TRBJ1-2, with a weak D call TRBD1 (5 bases). The germline V gene has CDR1 SGHRS and CDR2 YFSETQ. The CDR3 has 18 residues. V dropped 1 base and J dropped 4 bases, with 23 bases sitting between them. CDR3 loop: CASSLTAPRQGRSYGYTF. The CDR3 nucleotides are TGCGCCAGCAGCTTGACTGCCCCTAGGCAGGGTCGCAGCTATGGCTACACCTTC.

A remark on this clonotype: The junction does not match germline at one end; this may be a read error. V gene TRBV12-3 or TRBV12-4 combines with J gene TRBJ2-1, with 7 positions matching TRBD1. This CDR3 has 15 amino acids. CDR3 amino acids: CASRHHRGPYNGQFF. For the CDR3, the DNA is TGTGCCAGCAGGCACCACAGGGGACCCTACAATGGGCAGTTCTTC.

V gene TRBV6-2 or TRBV6-3 combines with J gene TRBJ2-7; 7 nucleotides match TRBD1. The V gene end was trimmed by 7 bases and the J gene end by 0 bases; junction bases not matched to a gene: 9. Germline lookup yields CDR1 MNHEY and CDR2 SVGEGT. The CDR3 contains 15 residues. Written as DNA, the CDR3 is TGTGCCAGCACACAGGGGCAGGGCTACTCCTACGAGCAGTACTTC. It encodes CASTQGQGYSYEQYF.

V is TRBV20-1 and J is TRBJ2-1; 8 bases match TRBD2. The length of the CDR3 is 16 residues. Losses at the gene ends were 1 base for V and 5 bases for J; bases not matched to a gene: 10. Germline-derived CDR1 and CDR2 are DFQATT and SNEGSKA (reference sequence). The CDR3 here is CSARVGGAGYNNEQFF. The CDR3 coding sequence is TGCAGTGCTAGAGTCGGGGGGGCAGGTTACAACAATGAGCAGTTCTTC.

On this clonotype itself: Mismatch with germline at one junction end may stem from a read error. V and J are TRBV7-3 and TRBJ1-6; unclear D gene. The CDR3 sequence is 14 residues long. Germline values: CDR1 SGHTA, CDR2 FQGTGA. The CDR3: CASSLKGRNSPPHF. CDR3 coding DNA: TGTGCCAGCAGCCTTAAAGGCCGGAATTCACCCCCCCACTTT.

The chain employs TRBV6-1 and TRBJ2-7, with D possibly being TRBD2 (6 bases). This CDR3 contains 12 residues. The germline CDR1 and CDR2 sequences are MNHNS and SASEGT. V shed 6 bases and J shed 4 bases, with 10 bases lying between them. This chain's CDR3 is CASRGLIYEQYF. The CDR3, as DNA: TGTGCCAGCAGGGGACTCATATACGAGCAGTACTTC.

The chain joins TRBV12-3 or TRBV12-4 to TRBJ1-2, with 7 nucleotides matching TRBD1. Trimming removed 3 bases from V and 4 bases from J; junction bases left unmatched: 8. The length of the CDR3 is 15 residues. CDR3 sequence reads: CASSFSGGTVYGYTF. The CDR3 DNA reads TGTGCCAGCAGTTTCAGCGGGGGGACAGTCTATGGCTACACCTTC.

This clonotype has only a few counts. The rearrangement links TRBV9 to TRBJ1-1, with D unresolved. CDR3 length: 13 residues. Germline CDR1 reads SGDLS; CDR2 reads YYNGEE. The germline V and J ends were trimmed by 0 bases and 4 bases, with 7 bases remaining between them. CDR3 amino acids: CASSVAGLTEAFF. In nucleotides, the CDR3 is TGTGCCAGCAGCGTAGCAGGTCTCACTGAAGCTTTCTTT.

This rearrangement joins TRBV21-1 to TRBJ2-5; the table's D call of TRBD1 was not tested on the DNA. TRBV21-1 is designated a pseudogene. The length of the CDR3 is 16 residues. CDR3 amino acids: CAGSKAPRENQETQYF. The CDR3 DNA is TGTGCCGGCAGCAAAGCCCCCCGGGAAAACCAAGAGACCCAGTACTTC.

This clonotype has only a few counts. J is TRBJ2-5 and V is TRBV20-1; D gene unclear. Looked up from germline, CDR1 is DFQATT and CDR2 is SNEGSKA (reference sequence). The CDR3 runs 13 residues. Trimming took 5 bases from V and 0 from J, leaving 10 bases between them. The CDR3: CSAGLGYQETQYF. The CDR3 DNA reads as TGCAGTGCTGGGCTTGGGTACCAAGAGACCCAGTACTTC.

The sample holds a few counts of this clonotype. The rearrangement links TRBV29-1 to TRBJ2-5; a possible D gene is TRBD1 (5 bases). The V end lost 4 bases, the J end lost 2 bases, and 11 bases lay between the germline ends. CDR1 is SQVTM, CDR2 ANQGSEA, per germline. The CDR3 is made up of 13 amino acids. CDR3 DNA: TGCAGCGTTGTTACATGGACACAAGAGACCCAGTACTTC. Its protein is CSVVTWTQETQYF.

The V call is TRBV28, the J call TRBJ1-5; unclear D gene. The ends were cut back, 5 bases at V and 5 bases at J, with 19 bases in the middle. The CDR3 contains 16 residues. CDR1 is MDHEN and CDR2 is SYDVKM in the germline V gene. Written as DNA, the CDR3 is TGTGCCAGCAGTCCCCGCGACGGCGGCTATTATCAGCCCCAGCATTTT. Its protein product is CASSPRDGGYYQPQHF.

This chain links TRBV11-1 with TRBJ2-7; D ambiguous. This CDR3 comprises 13 residues. Germline loops: CDR1 SGHAT, CDR2 FQDESV (reference sequence). The V end was cut by 3 bases, the J end by 4 bases, with 10 bases between. The CDR3 here is CASSFGSLYEQYF. For the CDR3, the DNA is TGTGCCAGCAGCTTTGGCAGTCTTTACGAGCAGTACTTC.

This chain connects TRBV24-1 to TRBJ2-1, with D maybe TRBD2 (5 bases). The J call may be wrong; the DNA end is better matched by TRBJ2-7. Germline assignment: CDR1 KGHDR and CDR2 SFDVKD. There are 13 residues in the CDR3. The CDR3 DNA sequence: TGTGCCACCAGTGCTATTGGTCGGGATGAGCAGTACTTC. It encodes CATSAIGRDEQYF.

V and J are TRBV4-3 and TRBJ2-5, with 9 bases fitting TRBD1. V shed 6 bases and J 2 bases; nucleotides not matched to a gene: 16. Germline lookup yields CDR1 LGHNA and CDR2 YSLEER. CDR3 length equals 18 residues. The CDR3 spells CASSLFRDRDNFQETQYF. The CDR3 DNA reads TGCGCCAGCAGTCTATTCCGGGACAGGGACAACTTTCAAGAGACCCAGTACTTC.

The table lists this clonotype with a count of one. This rearrangement joins TRBV7-9 to TRBJ1-6; TRBD1 might be the D (6 bases). V lost 6 bases to trimming and J lost 8 bases, with 17 bases between them. This CDR3 spans 15 amino acids. Germline CDR1 and CDR2: SEHNR and FQNEAQ (reference sequence). CDR3 sequence (DNA): TGTGCCAGCAGTATGACAGAGGGGGTTTATTCACCCCTCCACTTT. Its protein is CASSMTEGVYSPLHF.

The rearrangement links TRBV4-2 to TRBJ1-4; D unclear. The germline V gene has CDR1 LGHNA and CDR2 YNFKEQ. CDR3 length: 16 amino acids. V gave up 0 bases and J gave up 6 bases, with 14 bases separating them. The chain's CDR3 is CASSQDPRGEDEKLFF. The CDR3 DNA sequence: TGTGCCAGCAGCCAAGATCCTCGTGGGGAGGATGAAAAACTGTTTTTT.

The chain joins TRBV4-3 to TRBJ2-2; D call uncertain. CDR3 length equals 14 residues. Trimming took 0 bases from V and 5 from J, leaving 7 bases between them. Germline loops: CDR1 LGHNA, CDR2 YSLEER. The CDR3 here is CASSQDATTGELFF. Written as DNA, the CDR3 is TGCGCCAGCAGCCAAGATGCGACAACCGGGGAGCTGTTTTTT.

The V call is TRBV4-3, the J call TRBJ1-1; the D is unclear. V lost 0 bases to trimming and J lost 3 bases, with 5 bases between them. Germline-derived CDR1 and CDR2 are LGHNA and YSLEER. This CDR3 has 13 amino acids. The CDR3 sequence is CASSQDGYTEAFF. CDR3 bases: TGCGCCAGCAGCCAAGATGGGTACACTGAAGCTTTCTTT.

Details on this clonotype: Germline is not matched at one junction end, which may reflect a read error. CDR3 sequence (DNA): TGTGCCAGCGGTTTGCGGCGACACACTGAAGCTTTCTTT. Translating it yields CASGLRRHTEAFF. The chain employs TRBV27 and TRBJ1-1; D gene ambiguous. This CDR3 spans 13 amino acids. Germline CDR1 and CDR2: MNHEY and SMNVEV (reference sequence).

This chain joins TRBV20-1 and TRBJ2-5; D unresolved. The CDR3 is made up of 13 amino acids. The V gene lost 3 bases and the J gene lost 3 bases, with 11 bases spanning the gap. Germline V lookup: CDR1 DFQATT, CDR2 SNEGSKA (reference sequence). CDR3 region: CSASYEVEETQYF. In DNA, the CDR3 is TGCAGTGCTAGTTATGAGGTCGAAGAGACCCAGTACTTC.

A few counts support this clonotype. The V and J genes are TRBV15 and TRBJ2-1, with D unclear. Looked up from germline, CDR1 is LNHNV and CDR2 is YYDKDF (reference sequence). V dropped 4 bases and J dropped 0 bases, with 13 bases sitting between them. The CDR3 is 16 amino acids. The CDR3 DNA sequence: TGTGCCACCAGCACCTTCCTGGGTCTCTCCTACAATGAGCAGTTCTTC. Amino acids: CATSTFLGLSYNEQFF.

The chain combines TRBV12-5 with TRBJ1-4, with a tentative D call TRBD1 (5 bases). V was pared by 0 bases and J by 0 bases, with 8 bases between. There are 16 residues in the CDR3. Germline V gene data show CDR1 as LGHNT and CDR2 as FRNRAP. The CDR3 sequence is CASGLVMGATNEKLFF. Written as DNA, the CDR3 is TGTGCTAGTGGTTTGGTAATGGGGGCAACTAATGAAAAACTGTTTTTT. Full variable domain (outside the CDR3, taken from reference TRBV12-5 and TRBJ1-4): DARVTQTPRHKVTEMGQEVTMRCQPILGHNTVFWYRQTMMQGLELLAYFRNRAPLDDSGMPKDRFSAEMPDATLATLKIQPSEPRDSAVYFCASGLVMGATNEKLFFGSGTQLSVL.

This clonotype has more than one count but fewer than ten. V gene TRBV9 combines with J gene TRBJ1-2; possibly TRBD1 for D (5 bases). This CDR3 comprises 14 residues. Looked up from germline, CDR1 is SGDLS and CDR2 is YYNGEE. Trimming removed 2 bases from V and 1 base from J, with 9 bases in between. For the CDR3, the DNA is TGTGCCAGCAGCGTGGGAGGGGATAACTATGGCTACACCTTC. This translates into CASSVGGDNYGYTF.

The CDR3 is CSARDLAGEFDYEQYF. CDR3 sequence (DNA): TGCAGTGCTAGAGATCTAGCGGGGGAGTTCGACTACGAGCAGTACTTC. The chain links TRBV20-1 to TRBJ2-7; 10 nucleotides match TRBD2. Germline CDR1 is DFQATT and CDR2 is SNEGSKA (reference sequence). The CDR3 sequence is 16 residues long. V lost 0 bases, J lost 3 bases, and 8 bases stayed unmatched.

Regarding this clonotype: Just one base apart from a much larger clone, this may be a read error. The genes are TRBV20-1 and TRBJ2-1; possible D gene TRBD2, 5 bases. The CDR3 sequence is 14 residues long. Germline V gene sequence: CDR1 DFQATT, CDR2 SNEGSKA (reference sequence). The CDR3 DNA follows: TGCAGCGGAGTTGGGAGCGGCTCCTACAATGAGCAGTTCTTC. Translation: CSGVGSGSYNEQFF.

V usage is TRBV2 and J usage is TRBJ2-3; 7 bases are a match to TRBD1. Per the germline V gene, CDR1 is SNHLY and CDR2 is FYNNEI. This CDR3 comprises 17 residues. J gave up 3 bases and V 3 bases, and 12 bases lay outside the gene matches. CDR3 loop: CASSELDRDGVTDTQYF. The DNA for the CDR3 is TGTGCCAGCAGTGAGTTAGACAGGGACGGGGTGACAGATACGCAGTATTTT. The full variable domain, completed using reference TRBV2 and TRBJ2-3, is EPEVTQTPSHQVTQMGQEVILRCVPISNHLYFYWYRQILGQKVEFLVSFYNNEISEKSEIFDDQFSVERPDGSNFTLKIRSTKLEDSAMYFCASSELDRDGVTDTQYFGPGTRLTVL.

The chain links TRBV6-2 or TRBV6-3 to TRBJ1-2, with D possibly TRBD1 on 6 matching bases. Trimming shortened V by 7 bases and J by 3 bases, and 21 bases separated the two germline ends. The CDR3 length is 16 residues. Germline assignment: CDR1 MNHEY and CDR2 SVGEGT. The CDR3 bases are TGTGCCAGCACCCCAACCGCGACAGGCCTCTACTATGGCTACACCTTC. Protein sequence: CASTPTATGLYYGYTF.

The chain has TRBV29-1 and TRBJ2-3; perhaps TRBD2 as D (5 bases). This CDR3 has 12 residues. Germline V gene data show CDR1 as SQVTM and CDR2 as ANQGSEA. The ends were cut back, 6 bases at V and 3 bases at J, with 10 bases in the middle. The chain's CDR3 is CSVGRETDTQYF. CDR3 DNA sequence: TGCAGCGTCGGAAGGGAGACAGATACGCAGTATTTT.